This TCR beta chain was sequenced for a study of technical replicates of blood from a few donors. TCRdb's table, derived via immunoSEQ multiplex PCR, lists solely in-frame clones and lacks some. This table holds 55,000 to 75,000 clones, around 93% found once. V was clipped by 0 bases and J by 9 bases, with 24 bases between them. The CDR3 is made up of 18 amino acids. Per the germline V gene, CDR1 is ENHRY and CDR2 is SYGVKD. Sequencing was performed on PBMCs. This TCR derives from a human donor in good health. Some clones in this sample may be carry-over from other donors' samples. This rearrangement joins TRBV10-3 to TRBJ2-1; D is perhaps TRBD1 (5 bases). The CDR3 sequence: CAISESGAPGLAKSEQFF. The CDR3 nucleotides are TGTGCCATCAGTGAGTCAGGCGCACCAGGGTTAGCCAAGAGTGAGCAGTTCTTC.